A single sample gave rise to the 4 T cell receptor beta chains below, sequenced in a study of T cell responses to AZD1222 COVID-19 vaccine. Generated by immunoSEQ multiplex PCR, the TCRdb table keeps only in-frame clones and is missing some. The table includes over 100,000 clones, roughly nine tenths detected once. The specimen was peripheral blood, collected on day 0 of AZD1222 vaccination. The receptors here all came from an adult in good health.

This clone showed up just once. This sequence joins TRBV4-1 and TRBJ2-3, with 10 bases matching TRBD1. The CDR3 sequence is 15 residues long. J was trimmed by 2 bases and V by 4 bases; bases with no gene match: 3. Germline V lookup: CDR1 MGHRA, CDR2 YSYEKL. The CDR3 region has the DNA TGCGCCAGCAGCCGAGGGACAGGGGCCACAGATACGCAGTATTTT. This encodes CASSRGTGATDTQYF.

The genes are TRBV27 and TRBJ2-7, with TRBD2 as a possible D gene (7 bases). Per the germline V gene, CDR1 is MNHEY and CDR2 is SMNVEV (reference sequence). This CDR3 region has 12 residues. V gave up 7 bases and J gave up 5 bases, with 12 bases separating them. In nucleotides, the CDR3 is TGTGCCAGCACCTCGGGGGGCCACGAGCAGTACTTC. Translated: CASTSGGHEQYF.

The CDR3 bases are TGCAGTGCTAGTAATGTGGCATTGGATGAAAAACTGTTTTTT. This codes for CSASNVALDEKLFF. This sequence joins TRBV20-1 and TRBJ1-4; D is undetermined. CDR3 size: 14 residues. V was shortened by 3 bases and J by 6 bases, with 14 bases between the two germline ends. Germline CDR1 reads DFQATT; CDR2 reads SNEGSKA (reference sequence).

J is TRBJ2-1 and V is TRBV15; D is undetermined. This CDR3 spans 15 amino acids. V lost 5 bases to trimming and J lost 4 bases, with 15 bases between them. Looked up from germline, CDR1 is LNHNV and CDR2 is YYDKDF (reference sequence). The CDR3 region is CATSGRAASYNEQFF. The CDR3 bases are TGTGCCACCAGCGGCCGGGCGGCTAGTTACAATGAGCAGTTCTTC.